The 14 T cell receptor beta chains given below trace back to one sample, sequenced in a study of CD8 T cells in Susac syndrome. An input of about 0.5 to 1 ug of RNA was subjected to reverse transcription using random hexamers. TCRdb ran MiXCR on the immunoSEQ multiplex PCR reads and lists one entry per CDR3 protein. The table includes some 180,000 distinct CDR3 sequences, 85% to 95% detected once. Material: CD4+ T cells from PBMCs. These receptors were collected from a human donor in good health.

The chain joins TRBV9 to TRBJ2-7; D is uncertain. Germline-derived CDR1 and CDR2 are SGDLS and YYNGEE. Trimming took off 6 bases at V and 6 bases at J, with 16 bases between the two ends. This CDR3 is built from 13 residues. The CDR3 sequence is CASNLQASGEQYF. The DNA of the CDR3 is TGTGCCAGCAACTTGCAGGCGTCGGGCGAGCAGTACTTC.

This chain links TRBV20-1 with TRBJ2-7, with D possibly matching TRBD2 (5 bases). The CDR3 spans 11 residues. Per the germline V gene, CDR1 is DFQATT and CDR2 is SNEGSKA (reference sequence). V was clipped by 3 bases and J by 4 bases, with 7 bases between them. The CDR3 region has the DNA TGCAGTGCTAGCCCGGGGTACGAGCAGTACTTC. This sequence encodes CSASPGYEQYF.

The rearrangement links TRBV29-1 to TRBJ2-7; 9 positions match TRBD2. Trimming took 6 bases from V and 5 from J; bases not matched to a gene: 8. Germline lookup yields CDR1 SQVTM and CDR2 ANQGSEA. This CDR3 contains 13 residues. Written as DNA, the CDR3 is TGCAGCGTCCGGGGACTAGCCGGCCACGAGCAGTACTTC. Protein sequence: CSVRGLAGHEQYF.

The chain uses TRBV4-1 and TRBJ2-3; D perhaps matches TRBD2 (6 bases). Germline V lookup: CDR1 MGHRA, CDR2 YSYEKL. V lost 1 base and J 5 bases, leaving 10 bases between the germline ends. This CDR3 is built from 14 residues. The CDR3 region is CASSQGLEGDTQYF. The CDR3 region has the DNA TGCGCCAGCAGCCAAGGACTAGAAGGAGATACGCAGTATTTT.

This chain connects TRBV6-5 to TRBJ2-1; possible D gene TRBD1, 5 bases. V lost 6 bases and J lost 9, with 12 bases in between. In germline, CDR1 is MNHEY, CDR2 SVGAGI. The CDR3 consists of 12 residues. This CDR3 reads CASRSLGAEQFF. The CDR3 nucleotides read TGTGCCAGCAGATCCTTAGGGGCTGAGCAGTTCTTC.

This chain uses TRBV29-1 with TRBJ2-7, with D unresolved. The germline CDR1 and CDR2 sequences are SQVTM and ANQGSEA. V was pared by 7 bases and J by 0 bases, with 13 bases between. The CDR3 has 13 amino acids. CDR3 bases: TGCAGCGCCCTGACAAGCCACTCCTACGAGCAGTACTTC. Translated, it gives CSALTSHSYEQYF.

The gene calls are TRBV7-2 and TRBJ2-7, with a tentative D call TRBD2 (6 bases). CDR3 length: 14 residues. Germline V gene data show CDR1 as SGHTA and CDR2 as FQGNSA. V lost 0 bases and J lost 4, with 10 bases in between. The CDR3 loop is CASSLAPGEYEQYF. CDR3 nucleotides: TGTGCCAGCAGCTTAGCGCCGGGAGAGTACGAGCAGTACTTC.

The genes are TRBV7-2 and TRBJ2-5; D is undetermined. The CDR3 consists of 13 residues. Germline assignment: CDR1 SGHTA and CDR2 FQGNSA. V shed 5 bases and J shed 0 bases, with 7 bases lying between them. This chain's CDR3 is CASSQPHQETQYF. The DNA of the CDR3 is TGTGCCAGCAGCCAACCCCACCAAGAGACCCAGTACTTC. The full variable domain, with the rest looked up from reference TRBV7-2 and TRBJ2-5, is GAGVSQSPSNKVTEKGKDVELRCDPISGHTALYWYRQSLGQGLEFLIYFQGNSAPDKSGLPSDRFSAERTGGSVSTLTIQRTQQEDSAVYLCASSQPHQETQYFGPGTRLLVL.

The rearrangement links TRBV4-2 to TRBJ2-7; D is ambiguous. The V end was cut by 4 bases, the J end by 5 bases, with 6 bases between. Germline CDR1 reads LGHNA; CDR2 reads YNFKEQ. The length of the CDR3 is 11 residues. The CDR3 reads CASSLKDEQYF. CDR3 DNA sequence: TGTGCCAGCAGCCTCAAGGACGAGCAGTACTTC.

The chain employs TRBV29-1 and TRBJ2-1, with D unclear. CDR1 and CDR2 from the germline V gene are SQVTM and ANQGSEA. V lost 7 bases, J lost 0 bases, and 10 bases lay in between. This CDR3 contains 13 residues. CDR3 sequence: CSGSRVSYNEQFF. The CDR3 nucleotides are TGCAGCGGAAGTAGAGTCTCCTACAATGAGCAGTTCTTC.

The sample holds one count of this clonotype. The chain has TRBV6-6 and TRBJ2-1; TRBD1 might be the D (6 bases). Germline V CDR1 and CDR2: MNHNY, SVGAGI (reference sequence). V lost 4 bases to trimming and J lost 8 bases, with 12 bases between them. This CDR3 has 13 amino acids. The CDR3 sequence is CASSLRGKDEQFF. The CDR3 DNA reads as TGTGCCAGCAGTTTGAGGGGGAAGGATGAGCAGTTCTTC.

The chain recombines TRBV6-2 or TRBV6-3 with TRBJ2-1; D remains unclear. Trimming pared 2 bases from V and 1 base from J, leaving 18 bases between. This CDR3 spans 18 amino acids. In germline, CDR1 is MNHEY, CDR2 SVGEGT. This chain's CDR3 is CASSYGATNKRSYNEQFF. The CDR3 coding sequence is TGTGCCAGCAGTTACGGCGCTACAAACAAGAGATCCTACAATGAGCAGTTCTTC.

This clonotype was counted once. V usage is TRBV29-1 and J usage is TRBJ2-3, with D perhaps matching TRBD1 or TRBD2 (5 bases each). Trimming stripped 7 bases from V and 4 bases from J, with 15 bases between. In germline, CDR1 is SQVTM, CDR2 ANQGSEA. This CDR3 is 13 amino acids long. The CDR3 is CSASQWGSDTQYF. The CDR3 DNA follows: TGCAGCGCGTCCCAATGGGGGTCAGATACGCAGTATTTT.

V and J are TRBV12-3 or TRBV12-4 and TRBJ2-5; a weak D match, TRBD2 (5 bases). V was clipped by 1 base and J by 5 bases, with 17 bases between them. CDR3 size: 16 residues. The CDR3 nucleotides read TGTGCCAGCAGTTTAGTCTCCGGTGTATCGGGGGAGACCCAGTACTTC. Translating it yields CASSLVSGVSGETQYF.